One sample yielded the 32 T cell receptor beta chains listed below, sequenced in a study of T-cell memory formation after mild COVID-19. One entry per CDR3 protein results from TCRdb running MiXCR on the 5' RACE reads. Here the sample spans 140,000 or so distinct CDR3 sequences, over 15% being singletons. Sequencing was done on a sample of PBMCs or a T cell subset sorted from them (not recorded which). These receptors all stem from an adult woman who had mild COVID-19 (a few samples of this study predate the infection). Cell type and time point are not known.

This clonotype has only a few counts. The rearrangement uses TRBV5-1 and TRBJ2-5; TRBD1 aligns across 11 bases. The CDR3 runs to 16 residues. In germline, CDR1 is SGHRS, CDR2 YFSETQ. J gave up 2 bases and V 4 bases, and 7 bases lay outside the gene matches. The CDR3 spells CASSPGQGALQETQYF. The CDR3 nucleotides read TGCGCCAGCAGCCCAGGACAGGGGGCACTGCAAGAGACCCAGTACTTC.

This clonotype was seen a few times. CDR3 sequence reads: CASSPDRLSTDTQYF. As DNA, the CDR3 is TGCGCCAGCAGCCCAGACAGGCTCAGCACAGATACGCAGTATTTT. This chain joins TRBV5-1 and TRBJ2-3; possible D gene TRBD1, 6 bases. CDR1 and CDR2 (germline): SGHRS, YFSETQ. The CDR3 consists of 15 residues. V gave up 4 bases and J gave up 0 bases, with 12 bases separating them.

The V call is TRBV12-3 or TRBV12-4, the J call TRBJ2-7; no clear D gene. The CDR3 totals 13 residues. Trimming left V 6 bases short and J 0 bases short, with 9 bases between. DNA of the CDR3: TGTGCCAGCAGCGAAAGGTTCTCCTACGAGCAGTACTTC. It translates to CASSERFSYEQYF.

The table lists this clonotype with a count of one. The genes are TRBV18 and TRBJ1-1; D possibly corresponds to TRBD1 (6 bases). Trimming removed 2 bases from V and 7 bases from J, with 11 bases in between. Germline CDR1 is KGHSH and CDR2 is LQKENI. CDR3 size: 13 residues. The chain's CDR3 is CASSPGEGVEAFF. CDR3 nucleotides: TGTGCCAGCTCACCAGGGGAGGGGGTTGAAGCTTTCTTT.

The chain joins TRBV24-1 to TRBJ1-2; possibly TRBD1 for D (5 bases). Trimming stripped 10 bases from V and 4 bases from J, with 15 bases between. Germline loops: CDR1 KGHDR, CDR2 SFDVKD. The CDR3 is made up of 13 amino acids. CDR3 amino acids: CATSTDSGYGYTF. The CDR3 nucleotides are TGTGCCACGTCGACAGACTCTGGCTATGGCTACACCTTC.

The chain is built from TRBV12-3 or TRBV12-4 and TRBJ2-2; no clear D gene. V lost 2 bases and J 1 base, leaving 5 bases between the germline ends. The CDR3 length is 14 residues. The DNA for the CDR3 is TGTGCCAGCAGTTTATCTCAGAACACCGGGGAGCTGTTTTTT. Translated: CASSLSQNTGELFF.

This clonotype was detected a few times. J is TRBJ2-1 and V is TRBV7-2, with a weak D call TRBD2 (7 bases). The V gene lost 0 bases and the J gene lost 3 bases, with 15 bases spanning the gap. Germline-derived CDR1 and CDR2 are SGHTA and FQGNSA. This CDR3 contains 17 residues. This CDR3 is CASSLARGGSGYNEQFF. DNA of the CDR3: TGTGCCAGCAGCTTAGCTAGGGGGGGGAGCGGCTACAATGAGCAGTTCTTC.

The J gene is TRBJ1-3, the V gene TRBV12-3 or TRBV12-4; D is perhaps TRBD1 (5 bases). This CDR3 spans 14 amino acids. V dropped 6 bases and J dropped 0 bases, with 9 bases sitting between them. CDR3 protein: CASSQGSSGNTIYF. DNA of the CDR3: TGTGCCAGCAGCCAGGGAAGCTCTGGAAACACCATATATTTT.

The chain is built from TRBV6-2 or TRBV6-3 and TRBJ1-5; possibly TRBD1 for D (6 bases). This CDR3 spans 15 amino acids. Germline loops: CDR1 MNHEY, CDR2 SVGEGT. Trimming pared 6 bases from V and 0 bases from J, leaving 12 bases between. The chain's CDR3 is CASSSGTPSNQPQHF. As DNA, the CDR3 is TGTGCCAGCAGCTCCGGGACACCTAGCAATCAGCCCCAGCATTTT.

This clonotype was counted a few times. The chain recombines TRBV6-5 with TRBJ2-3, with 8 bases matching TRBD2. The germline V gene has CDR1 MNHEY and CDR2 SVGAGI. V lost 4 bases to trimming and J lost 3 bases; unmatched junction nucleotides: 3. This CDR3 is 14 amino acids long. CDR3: CASSSGGATDTQYF. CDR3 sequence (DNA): TGTGCCAGCAGTTCCGGGGGGGCTACAGATACGCAGTATTTT.

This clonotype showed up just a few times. This CDR3 reads CASSVAPVPGPGELFF. For the CDR3, the DNA is TGTGCCAGCAGCGTAGCCCCTGTTCCAGGGCCCGGGGAGCTGTTTTTT. This sequence joins TRBV9 and TRBJ2-2, with a possible D match to TRBD1 (5 bases). Germline values: CDR1 SGDLS, CDR2 YYNGEE. The V and J ends lost 0 bases and 6 bases respectively, with 15 bases between them. The CDR3 consists of 16 residues.

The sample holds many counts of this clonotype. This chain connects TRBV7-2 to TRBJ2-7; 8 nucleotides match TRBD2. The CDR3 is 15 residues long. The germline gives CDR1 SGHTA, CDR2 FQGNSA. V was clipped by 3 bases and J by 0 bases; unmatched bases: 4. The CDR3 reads CASSLYSGNSYEQYF. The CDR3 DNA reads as TGTGCCAGCAGCTTGTATAGCGGGAACTCCTACGAGCAGTACTTC.

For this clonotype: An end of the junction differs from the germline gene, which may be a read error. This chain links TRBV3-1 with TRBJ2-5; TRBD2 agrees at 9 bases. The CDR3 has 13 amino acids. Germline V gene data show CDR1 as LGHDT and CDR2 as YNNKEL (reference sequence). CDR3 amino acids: CASSQGGSGTSLF. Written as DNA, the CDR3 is TGTGCCAGCAGCCAAGGGGGGTCCGGGACTAGCCTGTTC.

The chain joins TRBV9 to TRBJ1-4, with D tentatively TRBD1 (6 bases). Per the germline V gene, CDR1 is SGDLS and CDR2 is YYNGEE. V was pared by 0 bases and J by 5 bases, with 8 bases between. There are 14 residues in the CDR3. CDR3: CASSVDTGNEKLFF. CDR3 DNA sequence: TGTGCCAGCAGCGTAGATACAGGGAATGAAAAACTGTTTTTT. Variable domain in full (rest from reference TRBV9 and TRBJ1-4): DSGVTQTPKHLITATGQRVTLRCSPRSGDLSVYWYQQSLDQGLQFLIQYYNGEERAKGNILERFSAQQFPDLHSELNLSSLELGDSALYFCASSVDTGNEKLFFGSGTQLSVL.

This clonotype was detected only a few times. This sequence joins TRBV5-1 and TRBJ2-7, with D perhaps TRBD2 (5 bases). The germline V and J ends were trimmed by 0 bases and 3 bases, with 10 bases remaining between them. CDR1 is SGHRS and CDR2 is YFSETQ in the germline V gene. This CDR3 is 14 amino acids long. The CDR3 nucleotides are TGCGCCAGCAGCTTGGTTCCGGGAAACTACGAGCAGTACTTC. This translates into CASSLVPGNYEQYF.

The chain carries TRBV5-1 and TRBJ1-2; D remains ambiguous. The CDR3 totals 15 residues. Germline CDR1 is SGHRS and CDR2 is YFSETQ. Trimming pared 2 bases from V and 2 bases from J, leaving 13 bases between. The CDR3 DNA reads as TGCGCCAGCAGCTTTCTAGCAGCCGGCAACTATGGCTACACCTTC. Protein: CASSFLAAGNYGYTF.

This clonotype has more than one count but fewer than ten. In nucleotides, the CDR3 is TGTGCCAGCGAGAACGGGACTAGTGGGCACAATGAGCAGTTCTTC. It specifies CASENGTSGHNEQFF. The genes are TRBV2 and TRBJ2-1; 8 bases fit TRBD2. The length of the CDR3 is 15 residues. V lost 8 bases and J lost 5; bases outside the gene matches: 11. Germline values: CDR1 SNHLY, CDR2 FYNNEI.

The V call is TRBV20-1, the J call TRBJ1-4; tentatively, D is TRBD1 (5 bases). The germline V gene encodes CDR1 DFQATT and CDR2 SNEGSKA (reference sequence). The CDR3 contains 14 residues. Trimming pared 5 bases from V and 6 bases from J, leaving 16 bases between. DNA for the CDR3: TGCAGTGCTGGAGCCAGGACACGGCATGAAAAACTGTTTTTT. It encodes CSAGARTRHEKLFF.

This chain's CDR3 is CASLRTGGALETQYF. CDR3 bases: TGTGCCAGCCTAAGGACAGGGGGCGCCTTAGAGACCCAGTACTTC. This rearrangement joins TRBV7-2 to TRBJ2-5, with 11 nucleotides matching TRBD1. There are 15 residues in the CDR3. The V segment lost 8 bases and the J segment 4 bases; nucleotides outside the gene matches: 9. Germline CDR1 reads SGHTA; CDR2 reads FQGNSA. Together with reference TRBV7-2 and TRBJ2-5, the CDR3 gives the full variable domain: GAGVSQSPSNKVTEKGKDVELRCDPISGHTALYWYRQSLGQGLEFLIYFQGNSAPDKSGLPSDRFSAERTGGSVSTLTIQRTQQEDSAVYLCASLRTGGALETQYFGPGTRLLVL.

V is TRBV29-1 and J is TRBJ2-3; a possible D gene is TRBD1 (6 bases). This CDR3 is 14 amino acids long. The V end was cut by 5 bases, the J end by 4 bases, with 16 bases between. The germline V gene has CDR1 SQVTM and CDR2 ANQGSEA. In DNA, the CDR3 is TGCAGCGTTCGGAGAGCACAGGGTTCAGATACGCAGTATTTT. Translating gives CSVRRAQGSDTQYF.

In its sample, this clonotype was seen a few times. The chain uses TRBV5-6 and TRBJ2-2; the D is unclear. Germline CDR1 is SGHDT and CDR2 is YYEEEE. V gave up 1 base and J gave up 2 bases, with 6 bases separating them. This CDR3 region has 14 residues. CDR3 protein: CASSLWGNTGELFF. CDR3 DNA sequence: TGTGCCAGCAGCTTGTGGGGTAACACCGGGGAGCTGTTTTTT.

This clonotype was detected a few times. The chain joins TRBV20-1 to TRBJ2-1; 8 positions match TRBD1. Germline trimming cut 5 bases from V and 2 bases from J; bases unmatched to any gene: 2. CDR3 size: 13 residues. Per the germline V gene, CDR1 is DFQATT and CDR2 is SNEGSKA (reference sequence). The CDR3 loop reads CSADRGPYNEQFF. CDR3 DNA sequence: TGCAGTGCTGACAGGGGACCCTACAATGAGCAGTTCTTC.

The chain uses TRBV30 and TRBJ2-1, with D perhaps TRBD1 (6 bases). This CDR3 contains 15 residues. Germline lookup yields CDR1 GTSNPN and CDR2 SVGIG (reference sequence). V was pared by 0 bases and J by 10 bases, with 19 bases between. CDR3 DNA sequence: TGTGCCTGGAGTGTAGGTGTAGTGGGACATGGGGAGCAGTTCTTC. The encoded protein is CAWSVGVVGHGEQFF.

The CDR3 DNA follows: TGTGCCAGCAGCCCCCTGCGATTGTCTAGCGGGGGTCCCAGGGAGCAGTTCTTC. As protein: CASSPLRLSSGGPREQFF. The chain links TRBV3-1 to TRBJ2-1; 10 bases align to TRBD2. The germline CDR1 and CDR2 sequences are LGHDT and YNNKEL (reference sequence). The CDR3 runs 18 residues. The V and J ends lost 4 bases and 10 bases, in that order; junction bases with no gene match: 19.

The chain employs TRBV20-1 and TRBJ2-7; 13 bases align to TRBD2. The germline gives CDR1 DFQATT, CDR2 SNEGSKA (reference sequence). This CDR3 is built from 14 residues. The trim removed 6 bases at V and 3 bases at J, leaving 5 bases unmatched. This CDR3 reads CSATGTSGIYEQYF. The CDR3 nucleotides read TGCAGTGCCACTGGGACTAGCGGGATCTACGAGCAGTACTTC.

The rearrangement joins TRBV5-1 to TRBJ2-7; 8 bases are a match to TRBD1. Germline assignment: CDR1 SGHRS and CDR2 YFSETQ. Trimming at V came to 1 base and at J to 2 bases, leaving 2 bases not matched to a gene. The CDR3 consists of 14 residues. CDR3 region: CASSLLQGAYEQYF. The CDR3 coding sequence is TGCGCCAGCAGCTTGTTACAGGGGGCCTACGAGCAGTACTTC.

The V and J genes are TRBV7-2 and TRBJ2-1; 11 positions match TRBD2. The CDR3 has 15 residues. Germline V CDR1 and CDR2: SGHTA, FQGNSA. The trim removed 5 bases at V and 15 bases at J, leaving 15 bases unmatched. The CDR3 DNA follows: TGTGCCAGCAGCCCCACTCCCGCTAGCGGGGGGAGTGGGTTCTTC. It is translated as CASSPTPASGGSGFF.

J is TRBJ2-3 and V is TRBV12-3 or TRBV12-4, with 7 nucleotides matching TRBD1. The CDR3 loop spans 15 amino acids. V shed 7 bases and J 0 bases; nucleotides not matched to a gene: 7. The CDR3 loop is CASTPDRASTDTQYF. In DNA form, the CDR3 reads TGTGCCAGCACTCCCGACAGGGCTAGCACAGATACGCAGTATTTT.

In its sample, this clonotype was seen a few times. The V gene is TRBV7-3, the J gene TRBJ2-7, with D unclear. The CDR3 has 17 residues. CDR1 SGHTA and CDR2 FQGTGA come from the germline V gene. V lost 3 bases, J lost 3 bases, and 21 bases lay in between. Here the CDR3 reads CASSFQRCGTPLYEQYF. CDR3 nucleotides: TGTGCCAGCAGCTTTCAGCGATGCGGAACCCCTCTCTACGAGCAGTACTTC.

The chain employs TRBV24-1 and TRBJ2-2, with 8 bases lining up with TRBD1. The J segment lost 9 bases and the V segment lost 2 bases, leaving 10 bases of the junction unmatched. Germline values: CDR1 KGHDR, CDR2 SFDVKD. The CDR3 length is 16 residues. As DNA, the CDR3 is TGTGCCACCAGTGATTCACATCACCAGGGGGCCCGGGAGCTGTTTTTT. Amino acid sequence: CATSDSHHQGARELFF.

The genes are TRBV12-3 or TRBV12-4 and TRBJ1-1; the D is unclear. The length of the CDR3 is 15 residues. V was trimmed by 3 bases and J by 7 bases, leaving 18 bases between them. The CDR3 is CASSLSRWLKDEAFF. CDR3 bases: TGTGCCAGCAGTTTGAGTCGTTGGCTGAAAGATGAAGCTTTCTTT.

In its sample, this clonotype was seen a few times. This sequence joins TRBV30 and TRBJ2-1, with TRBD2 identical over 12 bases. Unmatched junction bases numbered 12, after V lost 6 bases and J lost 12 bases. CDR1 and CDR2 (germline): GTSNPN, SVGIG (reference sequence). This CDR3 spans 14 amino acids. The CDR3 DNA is TGTGCCTGCAAGACTAGCGGGAGTAGTCCTTGGCAGTTCTTC. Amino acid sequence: CACKTSGSSPWQFF. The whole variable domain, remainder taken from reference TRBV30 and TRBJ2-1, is SQTIHQWPATLVQPVGSPLSLECTVEGTSNPNLYWYRQAAGRGLQLLFYSVGIGQISSEVPQNLSASRPQDRQFILSSKKLLLSDSGFYLCACKTSGSSPWQFFGPGTRLTVL.